This TCR beta chain was sequenced during a study of beta chain features in type 1 diabetes. Findings of the study overall: For patients, the naive, central memory and Treg TCRB repertoires appeared more alike than for healthy donors.

About this clone itself: Its antigen is still unknown.

Per the germline V gene, CDR1 is LNHNV and CDR2 is YYDKDF (reference sequence). V was clipped by 1 base and J by 1 base, with 11 bases between them. There are 17 residues in the CDR3. Per donor, one heparinised blood draw averaged about 116 mL. Researchers reported sorting CD4+ naive, central memory, regulatory and stem cell-like memory cells via CD45RO/CCR7/CD25/CD127/CD95/CD27. What was sequenced were expressed TCRB transcripts, since all of the isolated RNA had been reverse transcribed. Some 3.3 million reads was the average for naive, central memory and regulatory T cell samples. Assay used: immunoSEQ multiplex PCR; TCRdb lists only in-frame clones, some missing. This table has 400,000 to 550,000 clones, 10% to 12% appearing once.

This rearrangement joins TRBV15 to TRBJ2-6, with a weak D call TRBD2 (6 bases). Sequencing was performed on naive CD4+ T cells from blood. The TCR was taken from a woman between 18 and 30 years old in good health. For the CDR3, the DNA is TGTGCCACCAGCAGAGTCCAGGGAGGTTCTGGGGCCAACGTCCTGACTTTC. Residues: CATSRVQGGSGANVLTF.